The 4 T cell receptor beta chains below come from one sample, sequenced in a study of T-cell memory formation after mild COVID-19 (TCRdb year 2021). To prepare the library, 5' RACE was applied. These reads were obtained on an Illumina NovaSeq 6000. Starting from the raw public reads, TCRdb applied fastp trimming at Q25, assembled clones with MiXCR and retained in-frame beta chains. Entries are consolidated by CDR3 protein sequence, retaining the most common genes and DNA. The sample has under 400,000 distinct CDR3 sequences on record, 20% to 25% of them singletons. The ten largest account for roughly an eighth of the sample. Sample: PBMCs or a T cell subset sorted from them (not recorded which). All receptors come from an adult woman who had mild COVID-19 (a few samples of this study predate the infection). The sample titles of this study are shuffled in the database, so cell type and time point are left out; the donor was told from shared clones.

The DNA of the CDR3 is TGTGCCAGTAGTCCAGCGGGAGGGATCTACGAGCAGTACTTC. Translated, it gives CASSPAGGIYEQYF. This chain links TRBV19 with TRBJ2-7; TRBD2 matches at 10 bases. The CDR3 contains 14 residues. Per the germline V gene, CDR1 is LNHDA and CDR2 is SQIVND (reference sequence). The V segment lost 5 bases and the J segment 3 bases; nucleotides outside the gene matches: 4.

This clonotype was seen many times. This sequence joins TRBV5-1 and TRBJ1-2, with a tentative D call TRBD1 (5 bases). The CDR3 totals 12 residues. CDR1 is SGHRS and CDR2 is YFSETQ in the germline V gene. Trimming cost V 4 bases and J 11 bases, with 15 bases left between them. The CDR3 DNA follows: TGCGCCAGCAGCCCCCGGGGGACGCCTTACACCTTC. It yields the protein CASSPRGTPYTF.

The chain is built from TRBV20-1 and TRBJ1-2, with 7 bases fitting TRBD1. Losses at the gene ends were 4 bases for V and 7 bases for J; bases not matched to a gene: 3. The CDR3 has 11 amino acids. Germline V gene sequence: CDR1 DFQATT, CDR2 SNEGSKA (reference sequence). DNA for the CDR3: TGCAGTGCTAAGGGGGCTTTTGGCTACACCTTC. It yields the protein CSAKGAFGYTF.

The CDR3: CSVGAGFYTEAFF. DNA of the CDR3: TGCAGCGTTGGGGCAGGCTTTTACACTGAAGCTTTCTTT. The gene calls are TRBV29-1 and TRBJ1-1; D unclear. The CDR3 covers 13 residues. The V and J ends lost 4 bases and 3 bases respectively, with 12 bases between them. CDR1 and CDR2 (germline): SQVTM, ANQGSEA. Together with reference TRBV29-1 and TRBJ1-1, the CDR3 gives the full variable domain: SAVISQKPSRDICQRGTSLTIQCQVDSQVTMMFWYRQQPGQSLTLIATANQGSEATYESGFVIDKFPISRPNLTFSTLTVSNMSPEDSSIYLCSVGAGFYTEAFFGQGTRLTVV.